A single sample is the source of the 28 T cell receptor beta chains below, sequenced in a study of identical twins. TCRdb used MiXCR to reprocess the 5' RACE reads, holding one entry per CDR3 protein. The table records about 340,000 distinct CDR3 sequences, roughly 9% of them present only once. The specimen was naive T cells sorted from blood. The receptors originated from a woman between 45 and 60 years old in good health.

This clonotype was detected a few times. The CDR3 reads CASTRIITDTQYF. CDR3 bases: TGTGCCAGCACCCGGATAATCACAGATACGCAGTATTTT. The chain uses TRBV12-3 or TRBV12-4 and TRBJ2-3; D is unresolved. Trimming shortened V by 7 bases and J by 2 bases, and 10 bases separated the two germline ends. The CDR3 has 13 amino acids.

This clonotype was seen at least ten times. The V and J genes are TRBV14 and TRBJ1-2; TRBD1 agrees at 9 bases. The germline gives CDR1 SGHDN, CDR2 FVKESK. This CDR3 comprises 15 residues. Losses at the gene ends were 4 bases for V and 1 base for J; bases not matched to a gene: 4. The CDR3 spells CASSPGTGNNYGYTF. The CDR3 DNA follows: TGTGCCAGCAGCCCCGGGACAGGGAATAACTATGGCTACACCTTC.

The rearrangement joins TRBV6-2 or TRBV6-3 to TRBJ2-1; D not certain. The V end lost 0 bases, the J end lost 5 bases, and 8 bases lay between the germline ends. The CDR3 covers 14 residues. In germline, CDR1 is MNHEY, CDR2 SVGEGT. CDR3 coding DNA: TGTGCCAGCAGTTACTCGAGGTCTCACAATGAGCAGTTCTTC. This gives the protein CASSYSRSHNEQFF.

There are many counts of this clonotype. The chain is built from TRBV10-3 and TRBJ2-2, with 9 bases that match TRBD2. In germline, CDR1 is ENHRY, CDR2 SYGVKD. Losses at the gene ends were 6 bases for V and 0 bases for J; bases not matched to a gene: 2. The length of the CDR3 is 15 residues. In nucleotides, the CDR3 is TGTGCCATCAGCGTAGCGGGGGCGAACACCGGGGAGCTGTTTTTT. Protein product: CAISVAGANTGELFF.

In this sample, this clonotype turned up a few times. The V and J genes are TRBV27 and TRBJ2-7; 8 bases map to TRBD2. Germline values: CDR1 MNHEY, CDR2 SMNVEV (reference sequence). This CDR3 region has 13 residues. Losses at the gene ends were 7 bases for V and 0 bases for J; bases not matched to a gene: 2. CDR3 amino acids: CASTGGDSYEQYF. The CDR3 DNA is TGTGCCAGCACCGGGGGGGACTCCTACGAGCAGTACTTC.

The chain links TRBV10-3 to TRBJ2-1; D might be TRBD1 (6 bases). V dropped 8 bases and J dropped 5 bases, with 19 bases sitting between them. Germline CDR1 is ENHRY and CDR2 is SYGVKD. The CDR3 covers 15 residues. CDR3 amino acids: CAIGPGTSPDNEQFF. Here the CDR3 DNA reads TGTGCCATCGGACCCGGGACAAGTCCTGACAATGAGCAGTTCTTC.

In its sample, this clonotype was seen many times. This chain uses TRBV5-1 with TRBJ2-2; no definite D call. The V and J ends lost 4 bases and 5 bases respectively, with 12 bases between them. The germline V gene encodes CDR1 SGHRS and CDR2 YFSETQ. This CDR3 is built from 14 residues. The CDR3, as DNA: TGCGCCAGCAGCCCCCTTGGTCGGACCGGGGAGCTGTTTTTT. It encodes CASSPLGRTGELFF. The full variable domain, rest sourced from reference TRBV5-1 and TRBJ2-2, is KAGVTQTPRYLIKTRGQQVTLSCSPISGHRSVSWYQQTPGQGLQFLFEYFSETQRNKGNFPGRFSGRQFSNSRSEMNVSTLELGDSALYLCASSPLGRTGELFFGEGSRLTVL.

There are many counts of this clonotype. The V and J genes are TRBV20-1 and TRBJ1-2; the D is unclear. This CDR3 is 13 amino acids long. Trimming took 6 bases from V and 4 from J, leaving 15 bases between them. Germline V CDR1 and CDR2: DFQATT, SNEGSKA (reference sequence). DNA for the CDR3: TGCAGTGCCCCGGACGGGCTGACCTATGGCTACACCTTC. Amino acid sequence: CSAPDGLTYGYTF.

This clonotype has a handful of counts. Written as DNA, the CDR3 is TGCGCCAGCAGCCCCGGACAGAGCCGAGTCCAAGAGACCCAGTACTTC. It translates to CASSPGQSRVQETQYF. This chain connects TRBV5-1 to TRBJ2-5, with D tentatively TRBD1 (6 bases). The CDR3 loop spans 16 amino acids. CDR1 is SGHRS, CDR2 YFSETQ, per germline. Trimming took off 4 bases at V and 1 base at J, with 17 bases between the two ends.

This clonotype was observed a single time. V usage is TRBV29-1 and J usage is TRBJ2-7, with TRBD2 as a possible D gene (6 bases). V dropped 0 bases and J dropped 7 bases, with 19 bases sitting between them. Germline V gene lookup returns CDR1 SQVTM and CDR2 ANQGSEA. The CDR3 spans 15 residues. The CDR3 loop reads CSVEDQKAGWLEQYF. CDR3 nucleotide sequence: TGCAGCGTTGAAGACCAGAAGGCGGGGTGGCTGGAGCAGTACTTC.

This chain links TRBV20-1 with TRBJ2-7, with a possible D match to TRBD1 (6 bases). The ends were cut back, 0 bases at V and 1 base at J, with 13 bases in the middle. The CDR3 totals 15 residues. Per germline, CDR1 DFQATT and CDR2 SNEGSKA (reference sequence). CDR3 protein: CSAREMSGQSYEQYF. Here the CDR3 DNA reads TGCAGTGCTAGAGAGATGTCGGGACAATCCTACGAGCAGTACTTC.

This clonotype was recorded many times. V gene TRBV5-6 combines with J gene TRBJ2-2, with 13 bases aligning to TRBD2. J gave up 6 bases and V 5 bases, and 7 bases lay outside the gene matches. The germline CDR1 and CDR2 sequences are SGHDT and YYEEEE. This CDR3 has 16 residues. CDR3 sequence: CASSSSGTSGAGELFF. For the CDR3, the DNA is TGTGCCAGCAGTTCTTCCGGGACTAGCGGGGCCGGGGAGCTGTTTTTT.

This clonotype was seen at least ten times. The chain has TRBV5-5 and TRBJ2-5, with 7 bases aligning to TRBD1. Trimming removed 3 bases from V and 7 bases from J; junction bases left unmatched: 12. The germline gives CDR1 SGHKS, CDR2 YYEKEE (reference sequence). The CDR3 length is 15 residues. CDR3 protein: CASSSRTGTQGTQYF. CDR3 in DNA: TGTGCCAGCAGCTCCCGGACAGGCACGCAGGGGACCCAGTACTTC.

This chain joins TRBV13 and TRBJ2-7; TRBD2 agrees at 8 bases. The V gene end was trimmed by 4 bases and the J gene end by 3 bases; junction bases not matched to a gene: 8. From germline, CDR1 is PRHDT and CDR2 FYEKMQ (reference sequence). CDR3 length equals 15 residues. The CDR3 DNA follows: TGTGCCAGCAGCTCTCTCAGCGGGAGTTTCTACGAGCAGTACTTC. Its protein product is CASSSLSGSFYEQYF.

This rearrangement joins TRBV10-3 to TRBJ2-1; 10 nucleotides agree with TRBD1. The V gene's germline CDR1 is ENHRY and CDR2 SYGVKD. The trim removed 10 bases at V and 9 bases at J, leaving 12 bases unmatched. The CDR3 extends over 14 amino acids. This chain's CDR3 is CASSPGTGVREQFF. The CDR3 coding sequence is TGTGCCAGTTCCCCCGGGACAGGGGTTCGTGAGCAGTTCTTC.

This clonotype was seen a handful of times. V and J are TRBV7-9 and TRBJ1-2, with 10 bases fitting TRBD1. CDR1 is SEHNR and CDR2 is FQNEAQ in the germline V gene (reference sequence). This CDR3 has 16 amino acids. The V gene end was trimmed by 5 bases and the J gene end by 2 bases; junction bases not matched to a gene: 8. The CDR3 loop reads CASSHGQGDKNYGYTF. As DNA, the CDR3 is TGTGCCAGCAGCCACGGACAGGGGGATAAGAACTATGGCTACACCTTC.

This chain connects TRBV7-9 to TRBJ2-1; TRBD1 is a possible D gene (5 bases). From germline, CDR1 is SEHNR and CDR2 FQNEAQ (reference sequence). V was clipped by 5 bases and J by 6 bases, with 29 bases between them. The CDR3 extends over 19 amino acids. CDR3 DNA sequence: TGTGCCAGCAGCAAAACAGGCAGCTCGGCAGTCCGACTGGGCAATGAGCAGTTCTTC. Translated: CASSKTGSSAVRLGNEQFF.

The genes are TRBV12-3 or TRBV12-4 and TRBJ1-1; the D gene is possibly TRBD1 (6 bases). V lost 2 bases and J 4 bases, leaving 8 bases between the germline ends. The CDR3 consists of 13 residues. The CDR3: CASSLQGPTEAFF. CDR3 coding DNA: TGTGCCAGCAGTTTACAGGGGCCCACTGAAGCTTTCTTT.

The V call is TRBV20-1, the J call TRBJ1-1, with a tentative D call TRBD1 (5 bases). The V gene's germline CDR1 is DFQATT and CDR2 SNEGSKA (reference sequence). The V gene lost 6 bases and the J gene lost 6 bases, with 14 bases spanning the gap. CDR3 length: 12 amino acids. CDR3 amino acids: CSAPKGQSEAFF. CDR3 nucleotide sequence: TGCAGTGCACCCAAAGGACAATCTGAAGCTTTCTTT.

This clonotype was recorded at least ten times. The chain has TRBV20-1 and TRBJ2-7, with 8 bases aligning to TRBD1. Germline assignment: CDR1 DFQATT and CDR2 SNEGSKA (reference sequence). CDR3 length: 12 amino acids. The junction had 3 bases not matched to a gene; V was cut back by 3 bases and J by 5 bases. The CDR3 spells CSASRTGNEQYF. CDR3 DNA: TGCAGTGCTAGTAGGACAGGGAACGAGCAGTACTTC.

Comments on this clonotype: This clone may be a read error of a much larger clone one base away. This chain joins TRBV12-3 or TRBV12-4 and TRBJ2-3; 7 bases line up with TRBD2. The CDR3 has 15 residues. The trim removed 5 bases at V and 5 bases at J, leaving 10 bases unmatched. The CDR3 nucleotides read TGTGCCAGCAGTACTAGCGTGAGCGGCCAAGATACGCAGTATTTT. Amino acids: CASSTSVSGQDTQYF.

Many counts were recorded for this clonotype. This sequence joins TRBV2 and TRBJ2-3, with TRBD2 matching 14 bases. The germline CDR1 and CDR2 sequences are SNHLY and FYNNEI. Trimming cost V 6 bases and J 4 bases; bases outside gene matches: 3. This CDR3 is 15 amino acids long. The CDR3 loop reads CASSPTSGRADTQYF. CDR3 DNA sequence: TGTGCCAGCAGCCCGACTAGCGGGAGGGCAGATACGCAGTATTTT.

J is TRBJ1-4 and V is TRBV6-4, with D possibly matching TRBD1 (5 bases). Trimming pared 2 bases from V and 8 bases from J, leaving 15 bases between. The germline V gene has CDR1 MRHNA and CDR2 SNTAGT. The CDR3 length is 15 residues. This CDR3 reads CASSDHGGFGEKLFF. Here the CDR3 DNA reads TGTGCCAGCAGTGACCACGGGGGTTTTGGAGAAAAACTGTTTTTT.

There are many counts of this clonotype. V and J are TRBV12-5 and TRBJ2-1; 14 bases are a match to TRBD2. Germline CDR1 LGHNT, CDR2 FRNRAP. The CDR3 sequence is 16 residues long. With 1 base clipped from V and 7 bases from J, the junction kept 3 bases outside the gene matches. In DNA form, the CDR3 reads TGTGCTAGTGGTTTGGGTCGGACTAGCGGGAGGAATGAGCAGTTCTTC. Translation gives CASGLGRTSGRNEQFF.

This sequence joins TRBV6-6 and TRBJ2-1; D unresolved. Trimming left V 3 bases short and J 10 bases short, with 22 bases between. The CDR3 sequence is 16 residues long. The V gene's germline CDR1 is MNHNY and CDR2 SVGAGI (reference sequence). The CDR3: CASSYLTPVTAEEQFF. The CDR3, as DNA: TGTGCCAGCAGTTATTTGACCCCGGTCACCGCGGAAGAGCAGTTCTTC.

Ten or more counts support this clonotype. The chain has TRBV29-1 and TRBJ1-1, with D possibly TRBD1 on 5 matching bases. The germline V gene has CDR1 SQVTM and CDR2 ANQGSEA. The CDR3 consists of 13 residues. Deletions cut 8 bases from V and 3 bases from J, with 16 bases between. The CDR3 nucleotides are TGCAGCTCCTTCGGGGGTGAGGACACTGAAGCTTTCTTT. This sequence encodes CSSFGGEDTEAFF.

This clonotype showed up just a few times. V usage is TRBV10-3 and J usage is TRBJ2-1; D remains unclear. The V gene lost 3 bases and the J gene lost 7 bases, with 7 bases spanning the gap. This CDR3 is built from 12 residues. CDR1 ENHRY and CDR2 SYGVKD come from the germline V gene. The CDR3 region is CAISERWNEQFF. CDR3 DNA sequence: TGTGCCATCAGTGAAAGGTGGAATGAGCAGTTCTTC.

As to this clonotype: A read error may be the cause here, since a much bigger clone is one base away. V usage is TRBV20-1 and J usage is TRBJ2-2, with D tentatively TRBD1 or TRBD2 (5 bases each). This CDR3 comprises 14 residues. In germline, CDR1 is DFQATT, CDR2 SNEGSKA (reference sequence). In DNA, the CDR3 is TGCAGTGCTTGGGCAGGGAGCGGCACCGGGGAGCTGTCTTTT. This codes for CSAWAGSGTGELSF.